The sample holds one count of the clone carrying this T cell receptor beta chain. Its cognate antigen is unknown. Generated by immunoSEQ multiplex PCR, the TCRdb table keeps only in-frame clones and is missing some. The table records a few hundred thousand clones, more than 80% of them present only once. While the first cohort had 600 to 850 subjects, the donors belonged to the separate validation cohort of 100 to 150 subjects. The entry originates in a study of cytomegalovirus exposure and HLA in healthy donors. Whole-study results and caveats: The classifier was said to identify cytomegalovirus status with high specificity and sensitivity. CMV antigen specificity of a few CMV-associated chains was confirmed in vitro.

CDR1 and CDR2 from the germline V gene are SGHRS and YFSETQ. The CDR3 spans 14 residues. The V and J ends lost 0 bases and 7 bases, in that order; junction bases with no gene match: 4. The rearrangement joins TRBV5-1 to TRBJ1-1; 9 bases map to TRBD1. Sequencing was performed on PBMCs. This clonotype was obtained from a woman younger than 30 in good health and CMV-seronegative. CDR3 DNA sequence: TGCGCCAGCAGCTTGGCCCGACAGGGGGGTGAAGCTTTCTTT. It yields the protein CASSLARQGGEAFF.